This TCR beta chain was captured in a study of OX40 agonist ivuxolimab in advanced cancers. Assay used: immunoSEQ multiplex PCR; TCRdb lists only in-frame clones, some missing. The table records 50,000 to 65,000 clones, roughly nine tenths of them present only once. The sample in question was CD4+ or CD8+ T cells sorted from blood, obtained in a trial of the OX40 agonist ivuxolimab. This TCR came from an adult with an advanced solid tumor such as melanoma, head and neck, liver or kidney cancer.

Written as DNA, the CDR3 is TGTGCCAGCAGTATCGTACACCAGTATGGCTACACCTTC. Protein: CASSIVHQYGYTF. The chain uses TRBV28 and TRBJ1-2; D is unclear. The V end was cut by 5 bases, the J end by 5 bases, with 12 bases between. The germline V gene has CDR1 MDHEN and CDR2 SYDVKM. CDR3 length: 13 residues.